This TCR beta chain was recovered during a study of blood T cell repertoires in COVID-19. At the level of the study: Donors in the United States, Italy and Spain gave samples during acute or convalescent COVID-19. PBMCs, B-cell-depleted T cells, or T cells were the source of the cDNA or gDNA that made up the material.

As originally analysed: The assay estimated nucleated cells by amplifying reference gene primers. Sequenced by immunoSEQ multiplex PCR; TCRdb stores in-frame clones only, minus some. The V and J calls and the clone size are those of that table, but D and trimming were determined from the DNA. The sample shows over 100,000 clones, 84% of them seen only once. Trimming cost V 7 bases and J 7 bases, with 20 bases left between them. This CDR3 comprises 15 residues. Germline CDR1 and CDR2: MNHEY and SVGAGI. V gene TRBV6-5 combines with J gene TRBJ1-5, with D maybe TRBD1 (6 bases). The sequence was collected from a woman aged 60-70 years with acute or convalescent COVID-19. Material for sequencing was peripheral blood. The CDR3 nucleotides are TGTGCCAGCACCCTGGGGGCGGGGGGCGCACAGCCCCAGCATTTT. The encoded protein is CASTLGAGGAQPQHF.